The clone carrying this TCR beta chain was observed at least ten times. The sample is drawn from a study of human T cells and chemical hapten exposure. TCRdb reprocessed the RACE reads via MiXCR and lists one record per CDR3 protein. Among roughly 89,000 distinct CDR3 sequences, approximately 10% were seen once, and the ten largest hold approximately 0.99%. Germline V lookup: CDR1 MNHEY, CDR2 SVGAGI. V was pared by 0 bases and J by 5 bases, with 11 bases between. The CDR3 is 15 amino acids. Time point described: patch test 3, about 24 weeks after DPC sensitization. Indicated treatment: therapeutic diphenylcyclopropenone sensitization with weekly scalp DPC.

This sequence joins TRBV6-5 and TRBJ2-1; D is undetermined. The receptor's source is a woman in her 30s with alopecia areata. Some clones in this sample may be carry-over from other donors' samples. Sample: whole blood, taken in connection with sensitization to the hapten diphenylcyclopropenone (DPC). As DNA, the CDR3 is TGTGCCAGCAGTTACTCGTGGTCCGATAACAATGAGCAGTTCTTC. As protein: CASSYSWSDNNEQFF.